The clone carrying this TCR beta chain turned up a few times. The antigen remains undetermined. This sample is part of a study of T cells in Graves' hyperthyroidism and ophthalmopathy. Study-level information: Peripheral blood was secured at the point of initial diagnosis, before any treatment.

Amplified regions were TCR beta CDR3 sequences from RNA transcripts. With the HTBI primer set, the TCR CDR3 went through a first round of RT-PCR. TCRdb re-derived calls from the multiplex PCR reads in MiXCR, one entry per CDR3 protein. The top ten clones hold 7.5% to 9.5% of a sample with approximately 870,000 distinct CDR3 sequences, around 39% of them seen once. Patients aged 18 to 65 with hyperthyroidism were newly diagnosed, with duration under 2 months. A patient was excluded if there was uncontrolled infection, other autoimmune disease, pregnancy or lactation. Study-wide results and caveats: Ophthalmopathy was identified by the model a median around 5.9 months ahead of onset.

Germline V CDR1 and CDR2: SGHRS, YFSETQ. CDR3 size: 14 residues. J lost 3 bases, V lost 4 bases, and 6 bases had no gene match. This sequence originates from a man in his late teens or twenties with Graves' hyperthyroidism. The chain uses TRBV5-1 and TRBJ1-1; 7 nucleotides agree with TRBD1. Sequenced material: blood. CDR3 residues: CASSQEGADTEAFF. CDR3 DNA sequence: TGCGCCAGCAGCCAAGAGGGGGCGGACACTGAAGCTTTCTTT.